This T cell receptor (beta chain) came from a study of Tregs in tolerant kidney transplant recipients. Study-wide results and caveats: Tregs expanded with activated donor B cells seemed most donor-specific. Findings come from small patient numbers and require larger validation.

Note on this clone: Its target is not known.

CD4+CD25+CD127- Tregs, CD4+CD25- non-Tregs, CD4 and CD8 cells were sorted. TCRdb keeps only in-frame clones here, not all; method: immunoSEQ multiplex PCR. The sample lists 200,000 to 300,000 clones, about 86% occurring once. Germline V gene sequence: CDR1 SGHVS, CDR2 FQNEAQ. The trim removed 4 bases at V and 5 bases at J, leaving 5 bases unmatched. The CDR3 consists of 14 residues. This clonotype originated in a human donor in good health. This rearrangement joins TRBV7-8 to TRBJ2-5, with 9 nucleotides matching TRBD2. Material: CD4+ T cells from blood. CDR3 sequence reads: CASSWGGRGETQYF. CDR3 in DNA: TGTGCCAGCAGCTGGGGCGGGAGGGGGGAGACCCAGTACTTC.